The following is a T cell receptor beta chain sequence with its context. The antigen remains unidentified. An Oncomine TCR Beta short-read assay was used to sequence the DNA from cultured CD4+ T cells. TCRdb itself ran the PCR reads through MiXCR, one entry per CDR3 protein. The sample contains more than 10,000 distinct CDR3 sequences, 70% to 80% of which appear only once. V was cut by 5 bases and J by 3 bases, with 17 bases left in between. CDR3 size: 15 residues. In germline, CDR1 is SGHTA, CDR2 FQGNSA. This record belongs to a study of vaccination and CD4 T cells after COVID-19. The wider study: The convalescent population consisted of six males and four females, two of whom were of Hispanic ethnicity. As control conditions, cultures were given either a CEFX pool serving as positive control, an HIV-1 Nef pool, or no peptide at all.

Treatment meaning: approximately 11-day PBMC culture with coronavirus spike peptide pools or control peptides (ViraFEST assay). Following expansion of antigen-specific T cells with peptide pools, ViraFEST then sequenced TCRs. Sequencing input: CD4+ T cells from blood, cultured in vitro. The rearrangement links TRBV7-2 to TRBJ2-7, with D uncertain. The source of this sequence is a human donor who had recovered from COVID-19. CDR3 DNA: TGTGCCAGCAGCCGCCTCCCAGTTTTCAACTACGAGCAGTACTTC. This encodes CASSRLPVFNYEQYF.